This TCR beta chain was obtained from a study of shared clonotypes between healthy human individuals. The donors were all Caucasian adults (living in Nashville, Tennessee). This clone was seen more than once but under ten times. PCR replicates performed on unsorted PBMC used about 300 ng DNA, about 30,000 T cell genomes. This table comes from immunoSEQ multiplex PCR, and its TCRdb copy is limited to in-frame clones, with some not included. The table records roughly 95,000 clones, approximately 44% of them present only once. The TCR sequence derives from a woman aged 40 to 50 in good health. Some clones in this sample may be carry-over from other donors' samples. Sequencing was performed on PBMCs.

CDR3: CAWSRGLGTGYEQFF. CDR3 DNA: TGTGCCTGGAGTAGAGGATTGGGGACAGGGTATGAGCAGTTCTTC. J is TRBJ2-1 and V is TRBV30; 9 bases line up with TRBD1. From germline, CDR1 is GTSNPN and CDR2 SVGIG (reference sequence). The CDR3 runs to 15 residues. The junction had 10 bases not matched to a gene; V was cut back by 2 bases and J by 8 bases.